A selection of T cell receptor beta chains follows, all from one sample in a study of T cells after posttransplantation cyclophosphamide. Profiled with immunoSEQ multiplex PCR; TCRdb holds only in-frame clones, not every one. The sample holds tens of thousands of clones, approximately 86% seen once. The sample was PBMCs. All receptors derive from a man aged 30-40 years with a blood cancer, CMV-positive, and with a related stem cell donor. Each CDR3 is given with its conserved first and last residue. The D gene is left open where the match is weak. Clone size is shown for a subset of rows, as once, few, many or a class of expanded clone.

clone_size	v_call	d_call	j_call	cdr3_aa
NA	TRBV7-2	NA	TRBJ1-1	CASSPPNTEAFF
NA	TRBV5-4	TRBD2	TRBJ2-2	CASSLEASGAYTGELFF
NA	TRBV5-4	NA	TRBJ2-3	CASSWDLADTQYF
NA	TRBV2	NA	TRBJ2-7	CASSDGPQGYEQYF
NA	TRBV30	NA	TRBJ1-1	CAWSVLSDTEAFF
few	TRBV5-1	TRBD1	TRBJ2-1	CASRDRGNEQFF
NA	TRBV4-1	NA	TRBJ1-5	CASSQDRSFSRGRNQPQHF
NA	TRBV5-1	NA	TRBJ1-4	CASSLDIEEKLFF
NA	TRBV5-1	NA	TRBJ2-2	CASSLVNPGPTGELFF
NA	TRBV4-2	TRBD2	TRBJ2-5	CASSQDLAGGGGFETQYF
NA	TRBV4-3	TRBD2	TRBJ2-3	CASSPSGLAGDGATDTQYF